This TCR beta chain was sequenced during a study of blood T cell repertoires in COVID-19. Study-wide context: Specimens from acute and convalescent COVID-19 originated in the United States, Italy and Spain. PBMCs, B-cell-depleted T cells, or T cells provided the cDNA or gDNA that made up the material.

The CDR3 sequence is 11 residues long. The germline V and J ends were trimmed by 6 bases and 6 bases, with 8 bases remaining between them. Germline V gives CDR1 MNHEY, CDR2 SVGAGI. Sequenced by immunoSEQ multiplex PCR; TCRdb stores in-frame clones only, minus some. This sample has under 150,000 clones, with about 85% found just once. V gene TRBV6-5 combines with J gene TRBJ1-1, with a weak D call TRBD1 (5 bases). The sequence was obtained from a human donor in a cohort sampled during active COVID-19. The sample consisted of peripheral blood. CDR3 nucleotides: TGTGCCAGCAGGAGACAGTCTGAAGCTTTCTTT. It codes for CASRRQSEAFF.